This is a list of T cell receptor beta chains from one sample in a study of patients and donors after allogeneic stem cell transplantation. TCRdb re-called the RT-PCR reads with MiXCR, one entry per CDR3 protein. Found here are 70,000 to 100,000 distinct CDR3 sequences, around 5% of them singletons; the top ten hold around 2.6%. Material: blood, either unsorted or a sorted T cell fraction (not recorded which). All receptors derive from a human donor who was either an allogeneic HSCT recipient or a stem cell or donor lymphocyte infusion donor (not recorded which). It is not recorded whose cells these are; they may come from a transplant donor. Each CDR3 is given with its conserved first and last residue. Each record gives: V gene, D gene, J gene, clone size, CDR3 DNA, CDR3 protein. A D gene is named only where the DNA matches it firmly. Size is omitted from some rows. Given values are once, few, many or a class for expanded clones.

TRBV10-1	.	TRBJ2-3	.	TGCGCCAGCAGTGCTAGCGGCACAGATACGCAGTATTTT	CASSASGTDTQYF
TRBV9	.	TRBJ1-5	many	TGTGCCAGCAGCCCTTCTTGGGGGCAGGGGCAGCCCCAGCATTTT	CASSPSWGQGQPQHF
TRBV9	TRBD2	TRBJ2-7	few	TGTGCCAGCAGTACGACTAGCGCAACCTACGAGCAGTACTTC	CASSTTSATYEQYF
TRBV4-1	.	TRBJ1-1	many	TGCGCCAGCAGCCAGGAGACAGCTATGAACACTGAAGCTTTCTTT	CASSQETAMNTEAFF
TRBV2	.	TRBJ2-7	.	TGTGCCAGCAGTCGGACCACCTACGAGCAGTACTTC	CASSRTTYEQYF
TRBV5-4	.	TRBJ2-7	many	TGTGCCAGCAGCAGCCAGGATGGTGTTCAGTACTTC	CASSSQDGVQYF
TRBV2	.	TRBJ1-1	many	TGTGCCAGCAGGCCCCAGATGACCAGGCGTACTGAAGCTTTCTTT	CASRPQMTRRTEAFF
TRBV18	TRBD1	TRBJ2-7	few	TGTGCCAGCTCCCCCGGGACAGGGGGCGAGCAGTACTTC	CASSPGTGGEQYF
TRBV6-1	.	TRBJ2-5	many	TGTGCCAGCATGGCCCTCGGACATCTGGAGACCCAGTACTTC	CASMALGHLETQYF
TRBV4-1	.	TRBJ2-7	medium-sized	TGCGCCAGCAGCCAACCCCGGAGGTCTCCCGAGCAGTACTTC	CASSQPRRSPEQYF
TRBV7-9	.	TRBJ1-1	medium-sized	TGTGCCAGCAGCTTGGTGTCGGCAGGTCCCTTAGACACTGAAGCTTTCTTT	CASSLVSAGPLDTEAFF
TRBV5-1	.	TRBJ1-6	many	TGCGCCAGCAGCTGGTCCGGCAGGGCTAATTCACCCCTCCACTTT	CASSWSGRANSPLHF
TRBV9	.	TRBJ2-5	many	TGTGCCAGCAGCGGAGCCCTGGGCCCGCAAGAGACCCAGTACTTC	CASSGALGPQETQYF
TRBV12-3/TRBV12-4	.	TRBJ2-2	many	TGTGCCAGCAGTTTGGGTGGGGGCACCGGGGAGCTGTTTTTT	CASSLGGGTGELFF
TRBV19	TRBD2	TRBJ2-1	many	TGTGCCAGTACCACGACTAGCGGGAGCTACAATGAGCAGTTCTTC	CASTTTSGSYNEQFF
TRBV20-1	TRBD2	TRBJ2-1	medium-sized	TGCAGTGCTAGTAATAGCGGGGAGATAGATGAGCAGTTCTTC	CSASNSGEIDEQFF
TRBV14	TRBD1	TRBJ1-2	few	TGTGCCAGCAGCCCGCAAGGGGGCACTGGCTACACCTTC	CASSPQGGTGYTF
TRBV15	TRBD2	TRBJ2-2	many	TGTGCCACCAGCAGAGATAGGGGACTAGCGGGGGGAATGACCGGGGAGCTGTTTTTT	CATSRDRGLAGGMTGELFF
TRBV25-1	TRBD1	TRBJ2-7	many	TGTGCCAGCAGTGAATTGTGGACAGGGTTCTACGAGCAGTACTTC	CASSELWTGFYEQYF
TRBV7-8	TRBD2	TRBJ2-1	many	TGTGCCAGCAGCTTATTGGTCGCGGGGGTTACCTACAATGAGCAGTTCTTC	CASSLLVAGVTYNEQFF
TRBV28	.	TRBJ2-1	many	TGTGCCACCGCGAGGAGCTTGTATACCTACAATGAGCAGTTCTTC	CATARSLYTYNEQFF
TRBV19	.	TRBJ1-1	few	TGTGCCAGCCTGGTTTACGGGGGCAGTGAAGCTTTCTTT	CASLVYGGSEAFF
TRBV29-1	TRBD1	TRBJ1-1	many	TGCAGCGTTGGAGGGGACAGGGAACGGGTTGGCACTGAAGCTTTCTTT	CSVGGDRERVGTEAFF
TRBV5-1	.	TRBJ1-1	.	TGCACCAGCAGCTTGGACCCAAACGTCCCAGCTTTCTTT	CTSSLDPNVPAFF
TRBV29-1	.	TRBJ2-6	.	TGCAGCGTTGTGTGGGCAGGGGGGTATTCTGGGGCCAACGTCCTGACTTTC	CSVVWAGGYSGANVLTF
TRBV11-2	.	TRBJ1-3	few	TGTGCCAGCAGCTTAGACGGTAGAAACACCATATATTTT	CASSLDGRNTIYF
TRBV15	.	TRBJ1-1	many	TGTGCCACCAGCAGAGGGGACGTAAACACTGAAGCTTTCTTT	CATSRGDVNTEAFF
TRBV10-3	.	TRBJ2-7	many	TGTGCCATCAGTGAAAGTCGGGACGGTACCTACGAGCAGTACTTC	CAISESRDGTYEQYF
TRBV25-1	.	TRBJ1-4	many	TGTGCCAGCGGATTAGGACAGCGGCTGTTTTTT	CASGLGQRLFF
TRBV20-1	.	TRBJ2-2	many	TGCAGTGCTAGACCCGGCGCCCAGGGAGGATCCGGGGAGCTGTTTTTT	CSARPGAQGGSGELFF
TRBV20-1	TRBD2	TRBJ2-3	.	TGCAGTGCCCCACCCGGGAGGGCCGGGGATACGCAGTATTTT	CSAPPGRAGDTQYF
TRBV20-1	TRBD1	TRBJ1-4	many	TGCAGTGCTACCCGGACAGGGGGAGATAATGAAAAACTGTTTTTT	CSATRTGGDNEKLFF
TRBV10-3	.	TRBJ2-5	.	TGTGCCATCAGAGCTTCCCCCGGGACCGAAAAAGAGACCCAGTACTTC	CAIRASPGTEKETQYF
TRBV20-1	.	TRBJ2-3	.	TGCAGTGCTAGAGAAGGGTCAGGGAGAGTTAGAGATACGCAGTATTTT	CSAREGSGRVRDTQYF
TRBV7-9	.	TRBJ2-5	few	TGTGCCAGCAGCTTAGGGGGCGGCAAAGAGACCCAGTACTTC	CASSLGGGKETQYF
TRBV7-3	.	TRBJ2-1	many	TGTGCCAGCAGCCCCCAACCGGGTCGCAGGGGTGAGCAGTTCTTC	CASSPQPGRRGEQFF
TRBV10-3	TRBD1	TRBJ2-5	many	TGTGCCACCCACGACAGGGGAGAGACCCAGTACTTC	CATHDRGETQYF
TRBV7-9	.	TRBJ1-1	.	TGTGCCAGCAGCTCCCCAGGGGCCACTGAAGCTTTCTTT	CASSSPGATEAFF
TRBV10-3	TRBD2	TRBJ2-7	few	TGTGCCATCAGTGAAGAAGCGGGGGGGCCCCACGAGCAGTACTTC	CAISEEAGGPHEQYF
TRBV6-1	TRBD2	TRBJ2-3	few	TGTGCCAGCAGAGAGGGACTAGCGGGAGTAGATACGCAGTATTTT	CASREGLAGVDTQYF
TRBV28	.	TRBJ1-2	many	TGTGCCAGTAGGTCCGGGGAGATAGGCGGCTACACCTTC	CASRSGEIGGYTF
TRBV5-1	.	TRBJ1-1	many	TGCGCCAGCAGCCCGGCCTTTCGAGGCACTGAAGCTTTCTTT	CASSPAFRGTEAFF
TRBV3-1	.	TRBJ1-3	many	TGTGCCAGCAGCCAGGCCGGACGGGAGACTGGAAACACCATATATTTT	CASSQAGRETGNTIYF